A single sample is the source of the 29 T cell receptor beta chains below, sequenced in a study of CD8+ T cells in alopecia areata. Once RNA had been extracted, it was reverse transcribed into cDNA to act as the sequencing template. Sequenced by immunoSEQ multiplex PCR; TCRdb stores in-frame clones only, minus some. Of approximately 120,000 clones in the sample, about 59% are singletons; the top ten hold around 5.4%. Regarding treatment: oral pan-JAK inhibitor, 5-10 mg twice daily. The input for sequencing was CD4+ T cells sorted from blood, taken at week 4, from a patient treated with tofacitinib. The receptors derive from a human donor with alopecia areata.

This rearrangement joins TRBV30 to TRBJ2-5, with D unclear. V lost 4 bases, J lost 1 base, and 10 bases lay in between. CDR3 size: 13 residues. Germline CDR1 and CDR2: GTSNPN and SVGIG (reference sequence). The CDR3 spells CAWTGRSQETQYF. CDR3 bases: TGTGCCTGGACTGGGCGGAGCCAAGAGACCCAGTACTTC.

The rearrangement links TRBV5-6 to TRBJ2-3; the D gene is possibly TRBD1 (6 bases). The CDR3 runs to 14 residues. V was trimmed by 4 bases and J by 6 bases, leaving 15 bases between them. Per germline, CDR1 SGHDT and CDR2 YYEEEE. The CDR3 DNA reads as TGTGCCAGCAGCCGTCGACAGGCCCAGGATACGCAGTATTTT. This translates into CASSRRQAQDTQYF.

This sequence joins TRBV7-2 and TRBJ2-5, with no clear D. Trimming removed 0 bases at V and 5 bases at J, with 7 bases between. In germline, CDR1 is SGHTA, CDR2 FQGNSA. This CDR3 has 13 amino acids. CDR3 coding DNA: TGTGCCAGCAGCTTAGCCGGGTATGAGACCCAGTACTTC. It specifies CASSLAGYETQYF.

The rearrangement links TRBV19 to TRBJ2-2, with D possibly called TRBD1 or TRBD2 (5 bases each). Trimming pared 5 bases from V and 5 bases from J, leaving 12 bases between. The length of the CDR3 is 14 residues. Germline V gene lookup returns CDR1 LNHDA and CDR2 SQIVND (reference sequence). CDR3 amino acids: CASSFGTLTGELFF. The CDR3 DNA sequence: TGTGCCAGTAGTTTTGGGACCCTAACCGGGGAGCTGTTTTTT.

V and J are TRBV29-1 and TRBJ1-2; tentatively, D is TRBD1 (6 bases). This CDR3 comprises 12 residues. V lost 1 base, J lost 8 bases, and 11 bases lay in between. Looked up from germline, CDR1 is SQVTM and CDR2 is ANQGSEA. Here the CDR3 reads CSVEGWTVGYTF. In nucleotides, the CDR3 is TGCAGCGTTGAAGGCTGGACAGTCGGCTACACCTTC.

V usage is TRBV5-4 and J usage is TRBJ2-3; 12 nucleotides align to TRBD2. Germline CDR1 SGHNT, CDR2 YYREEE (reference sequence). Trimming cost V 6 bases and J 3 bases; bases outside gene matches: 2. There are 14 residues in the CDR3. The CDR3 loop is CASKLAGGTDTQYF. The CDR3 DNA follows: TGTGCCAGCAAACTAGCGGGAGGAACAGATACGCAGTATTTT.

The chain joins TRBV5-4 to TRBJ2-1; tentative D call: TRBD2 (5 bases). Germline V gives CDR1 SGHNT, CDR2 YYREEE (reference sequence). The V end was cut by 4 bases, the J end by 6 bases, with 20 bases between. This CDR3 comprises 16 residues. CDR3: CASSLQSGAVFNEQFF. DNA of the CDR3: TGTGCCAGCAGCCTACAAAGCGGTGCAGTCTTCAATGAGCAGTTCTTC.

The chain joins TRBV5-1 to TRBJ1-4; a possible D gene is TRBD1 (5 bases). V was pared by 4 bases and J by 6 bases, with 13 bases between. Germline assignment: CDR1 SGHRS and CDR2 YFSETQ. CDR3 length equals 14 residues. CDR3 DNA: TGCGCCAGCAGCAGGGACGGTGATGATGAAAAACTGTTTTTT. Its protein product is CASSRDGDDEKLFF.

This chain links TRBV10-3 with TRBJ2-1, with 7 positions matching TRBD1. The germline CDR1 and CDR2 sequences are ENHRY and SYGVKD. CDR3 length: 15 residues. Losses at the gene ends were 6 bases for V and 6 bases for J; bases not matched to a gene: 11. The CDR3 loop is CAIRLQETGSNEQFF. The CDR3 nucleotides read TGTGCCATCAGACTGCAAGAGACAGGGTCCAATGAGCAGTTCTTC.

As concerns this clone: A junction end diverges from the germline sequence, so it may reflect a read error. The J gene is TRBJ2-5, the V gene TRBV9, with D possibly being TRBD1 (6 bases). Germline V CDR1 and CDR2: SGDLS, YYNGEE. CDR3 size: 14 residues. CDR3 coding DNA: TGTGCCAGCAGCGTAGCACAGGGACAAGGGACCCAGTACTTC. It specifies CASSVAQGQGTQYF.

The chain recombines TRBV4-3 with TRBJ1-2, with TRBD1 matching over 7 bases. V gave up 0 bases and J gave up 8 bases; unmatched junction bases: 6. The length of the CDR3 is 14 residues. The germline gives CDR1 LGHNA, CDR2 YSLEER. The CDR3 DNA reads as TGCGCCAGCAGCCAAGACCGGGACAGAAGCGGCTACACCTTC. Its protein product is CASSQDRDRSGYTF.

Concerning this clone itself: At one boundary the junction diverges from the germline segment, which might be a read error. The chain carries TRBV5-1 and TRBJ1-2, with 7 bases identical to TRBD1. CDR1 SGHRS and CDR2 YFSETQ come from the germline V gene. The CDR3 loop spans 15 amino acids. The CDR3 DNA is TGCGCCAGCAGTGTTGGGACAGCAAAATCCTATGACTACACCTTC. Residues: CASSVGTAKSYDYTF.

This chain connects TRBV2 to TRBJ1-5, with D hard to call. CDR1 and CDR2 (germline): SNHLY, FYNNEI. CDR3 length: 14 amino acids. V lost 0 bases to trimming and J lost 5 bases, with 8 bases between them. The CDR3 is CASSEASRDQPQHF. The CDR3 DNA follows: TGTGCCAGCAGTGAAGCGTCCAGAGATCAGCCCCAGCATTTT.

This clone was observed a few times. The V gene is TRBV7-9, the J gene TRBJ1-2; D gene uncertain. The CDR3 is 13 amino acids. The germline V gene encodes CDR1 SEHNR and CDR2 FQNEAQ (reference sequence). V lost 5 bases and J 6 bases, leaving 13 bases between the germline ends. The CDR3 nucleotides read TGTGCCAGCAGCGCGACTGAAGAGGATGGCTACACCTTC. Translating gives CASSATEEDGYTF.

The sample holds a few counts of this clone. The chain recombines TRBV29-1 with TRBJ2-3; tentatively, D is TRBD2 (5 bases). Germline lookup yields CDR1 SQVTM and CDR2 ANQGSEA. The CDR3 extends over 13 amino acids. Trimming shortened V by 7 bases and J by 4 bases, and 15 bases separated the two germline ends. The CDR3 bases are TGCAGCGCCGGGATGGAGAAGCCAGATACGCAGTATTTT. It is translated as CSAGMEKPDTQYF.

This chain joins TRBV9 and TRBJ1-2; D gene unclear. Germline V gives CDR1 SGDLS, CDR2 YYNGEE. The CDR3 spans 11 residues. V was trimmed by 0 bases and J by 7 bases, leaving 4 bases between them. The CDR3, as DNA: TGTGCCAGCAGCGTAGTAAGTGGCTACACCTTC. Translating gives CASSVVSGYTF.

The CDR3 sequence: CASSSTYNEQFF. The CDR3 region has the DNA TGCGCCAGCAGCTCAACCTACAATGAGCAGTTCTTC. This rearrangement joins TRBV5-1 to TRBJ2-1, with unresolved D. Between the trimmed V and J ends, which lost 3 bases and 2 bases, there was a span of 3 bases. There are 12 residues in the CDR3. Germline V gives CDR1 SGHRS, CDR2 YFSETQ.

This clone was seen more than once but under ten times. This CDR3 reads CAWSGFNYGYTF. The CDR3 DNA follows: TGTGCCTGGAGTGGCTTTAACTATGGCTACACCTTC. The J gene is TRBJ1-2, the V gene TRBV30; D is unclear. CDR1 is GTSNPN and CDR2 is SVGIG in the germline V gene (reference sequence). Trimming removed 1 base from V and 1 base from J, with 4 bases in between. This CDR3 comprises 12 residues.

The chain links TRBV7-9 to TRBJ2-5; a weak D match, TRBD1 (6 bases). Trimming removed 5 bases at V and 5 bases at J, with 24 bases between. CDR3 size: 17 residues. In germline, CDR1 is SEHNR, CDR2 FQNEAQ (reference sequence). CDR3 in amino acids: CASSPRPGAARMETQYF. The CDR3 DNA reads TGTGCCAGCAGCCCCCGTCCAGGGGCCGCAAGAATGGAGACCCAGTACTTC.

V is TRBV4-3 and J is TRBJ2-4; the D is unclear. Germline CDR1 LGHNA, CDR2 YSLEER. This CDR3 contains 15 residues. Trimming shortened V by 0 bases and J by 0 bases, and 6 bases separated the two germline ends. CDR3 region: CASSQDVLAKNIQYF. CDR3 nucleotides: TGCGCCAGCAGCCAAGATGTACTAGCCAAAAACATTCAGTACTTC.

This clone was found a few times. The rearrangement links TRBV5-6 to TRBJ1-1; D perhaps matches TRBD1 (5 bases). The germline V gene has CDR1 SGHDT and CDR2 YYEEEE. This CDR3 comprises 16 residues. Trimming removed 4 bases at V and 1 base at J, with 17 bases between. CDR3 region: CASSGFGGLRNTEAFF. The DNA of the CDR3 is TGTGCCAGCAGCGGGTTTGGGGGGTTGCGGAACACTGAAGCTTTCTTT.

The chain uses TRBV28 and TRBJ1-5; a possible D gene is TRBD1 (6 bases). With 6 bases removed from V and 4 bases from J, the gap between germline ends came to 19 bases. This CDR3 is built from 16 residues. CDR1 and CDR2 from the germline V gene are MDHEN and SYDVKM. The CDR3 is CASRPTGTRTNQPQHF. For the CDR3, the DNA is TGTGCCAGCAGACCAACCGGGACACGGACGAATCAGCCCCAGCATTTT.

The chain has TRBV7-2 and TRBJ2-2, with TRBD2 identical over 9 bases. Germline CDR1 is SGHTA and CDR2 is FQGNSA. The length of the CDR3 is 15 residues. V was clipped by 3 bases and J by 6 bases; unmatched bases: 5. The chain's CDR3 is CASSFGSGRAGELFF. CDR3 DNA: TGTGCCAGCAGCTTTGGTAGCGGGAGAGCCGGGGAGCTGTTTTTT.

V is TRBV2 and J is TRBJ2-3; D is perhaps TRBD1 (6 bases). Per the germline V gene, CDR1 is SNHLY and CDR2 is FYNNEI. The CDR3 covers 13 residues. V lost 7 bases and J lost 1, with 9 bases in between. The CDR3 loop is CASTWTGTDTQYF. Written as DNA, the CDR3 is TGTGCCAGCACGTGGACAGGCACAGATACGCAGTATTTT.

This clone was observed a handful of times. The rearrangement joins TRBV28 to TRBJ2-2; D is undetermined. Per germline, CDR1 MDHEN and CDR2 SYDVKM. V was pared by 5 bases and J by 5 bases, with 9 bases between. This CDR3 contains 13 residues. Written as DNA, the CDR3 is TGTGCCAGCAGTACTTTGGGAACCGGGGAGCTGTTTTTT. Protein product: CASSTLGTGELFF. Variable domain in full (rest from reference TRBV28 and TRBJ2-2): DVKVTQSSRYLVKRTGEKVFLECVQDMDHENMFWYRQDPGLGLRLIYFSYDVKMKEKGDIPEGYSVSREKKERFSLILESASTNQTSMYLCASSTLGTGELFFGEGSRLTVL.

This clone has a handful of counts. The chain joins TRBV7-2 to TRBJ2-7; D assignment may be TRBD1 or TRBD2 (5 bases each). V was clipped by 3 bases and J by 4 bases, with 10 bases between them. Germline CDR1 is SGHTA and CDR2 is FQGNSA. CDR3 length equals 13 residues. The CDR3 DNA is TGTGCCAGCAGCTTGGGACGGTTATACGAGCAGTACTTC. Translated, it gives CASSLGRLYEQYF.

V is TRBV5-1 and J is TRBJ2-7; 7 nucleotides agree with TRBD2. Germline lookup yields CDR1 SGHRS and CDR2 YFSETQ. The CDR3 contains 15 residues. Trimming removed 4 bases from V and 0 bases from J; junction bases left unmatched: 7. CDR3: CASSLITGGSYEQYF. CDR3 nucleotide sequence: TGCGCCAGCAGCCTGATAACGGGGGGCTCCTACGAGCAGTACTTC. Full variable domain (remainder filled in from reference TRBV5-1 and TRBJ2-7): KAGVTQTPRYLIKTRGQQVTLSCSPISGHRSVSWYQQTPGQGLQFLFEYFSETQRNKGNFPGRFSGRQFSNSRSEMNVSTLELGDSALYLCASSLITGGSYEQYFGPGTRLTVT.

The chain recombines TRBV10-3 with TRBJ2-3; D is unresolved. The CDR3 is 11 amino acids. Germline assignment: CDR1 ENHRY and CDR2 SYGVKD. Trimming took off 5 bases at V and 4 bases at J, with 4 bases between the two ends. The CDR3 region is CAISSADTQYF. For the CDR3, the DNA is TGTGCCATCAGTTCGGCAGATACGCAGTATTTT.

The chain joins TRBV30 to TRBJ2-1; D may be TRBD2 (7 bases). CDR1 GTSNPN and CDR2 SVGIG come from the germline V gene (reference sequence). V lost 0 bases to trimming and J lost 15 bases, with 15 bases between them. The CDR3 covers 12 residues. The DNA for the CDR3 is TGTGCCTGGAGTGTACTAGGGGGGGCCGGGTTCTTC. Protein product: CAWSVLGGAGFF. The entire variable domain, with the rest obtained from reference TRBV30 and TRBJ2-1, is as follows: SQTIHQWPATLVQPVGSPLSLECTVEGTSNPNLYWYRQAAGRGLQLLFYSVGIGQISSEVPQNLSASRPQDRQFILSSKKLLLSDSGFYLCAWSVLGGAGFFGPGTRLTVL.